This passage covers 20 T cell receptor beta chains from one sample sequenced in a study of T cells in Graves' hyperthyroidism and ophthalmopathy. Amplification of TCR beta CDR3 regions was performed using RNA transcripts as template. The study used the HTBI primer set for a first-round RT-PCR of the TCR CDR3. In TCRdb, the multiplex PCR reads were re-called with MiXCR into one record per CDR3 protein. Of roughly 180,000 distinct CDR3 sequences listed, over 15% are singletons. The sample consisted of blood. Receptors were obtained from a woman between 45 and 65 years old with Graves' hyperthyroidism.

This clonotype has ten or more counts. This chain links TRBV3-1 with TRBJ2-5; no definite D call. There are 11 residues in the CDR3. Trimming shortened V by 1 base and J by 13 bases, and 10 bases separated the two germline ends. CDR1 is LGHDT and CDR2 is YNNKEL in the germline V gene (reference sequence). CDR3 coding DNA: TGTGCCAGCAGCCAAGCACGGGTCAGGTACTTC. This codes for CASSQARVRYF.

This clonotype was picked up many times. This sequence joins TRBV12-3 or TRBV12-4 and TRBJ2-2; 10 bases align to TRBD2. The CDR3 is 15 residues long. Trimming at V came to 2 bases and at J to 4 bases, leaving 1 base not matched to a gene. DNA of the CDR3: TGTGCCAGCAGTTTAAGCGGGGGGGTCACCGGGGAGCTGTTTTTT. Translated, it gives CASSLSGGVTGELFF.

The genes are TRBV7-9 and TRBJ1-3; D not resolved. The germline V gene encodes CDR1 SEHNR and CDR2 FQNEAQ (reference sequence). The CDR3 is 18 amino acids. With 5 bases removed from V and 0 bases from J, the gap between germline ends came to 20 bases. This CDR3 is CASSPTPPQDISGNTIYF. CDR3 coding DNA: TGTGCCAGCAGCCCCACACCGCCGCAAGATATCTCTGGAAACACCATATATTTT.

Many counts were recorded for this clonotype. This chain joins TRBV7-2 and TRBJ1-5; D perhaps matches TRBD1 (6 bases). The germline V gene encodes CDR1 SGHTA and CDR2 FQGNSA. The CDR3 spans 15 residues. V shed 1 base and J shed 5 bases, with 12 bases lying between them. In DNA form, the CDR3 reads TGTGCCAGCAGCTTAGTATACGGGGGCTATCAGCCCCAGCATTTT. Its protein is CASSLVYGGYQPQHF.

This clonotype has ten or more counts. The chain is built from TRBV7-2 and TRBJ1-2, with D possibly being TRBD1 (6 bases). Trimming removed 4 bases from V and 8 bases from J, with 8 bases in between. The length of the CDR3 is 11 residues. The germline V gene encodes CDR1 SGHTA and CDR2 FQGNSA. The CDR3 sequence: CASSYGGGYTF. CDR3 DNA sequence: TGTGCCAGCAGCTATGGGGGCGGCTACACCTTC.

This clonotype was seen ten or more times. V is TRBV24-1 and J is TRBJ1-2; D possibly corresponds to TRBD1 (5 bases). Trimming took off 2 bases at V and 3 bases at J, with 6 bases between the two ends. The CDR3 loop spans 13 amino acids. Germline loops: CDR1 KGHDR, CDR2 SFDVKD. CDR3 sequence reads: CATSDWGDYGYTF. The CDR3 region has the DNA TGTGCCACCAGTGATTGGGGGGACTATGGCTACACCTTC.

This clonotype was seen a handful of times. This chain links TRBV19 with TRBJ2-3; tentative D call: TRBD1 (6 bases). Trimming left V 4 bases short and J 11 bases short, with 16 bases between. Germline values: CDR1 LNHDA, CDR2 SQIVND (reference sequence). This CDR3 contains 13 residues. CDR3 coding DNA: TGTGCCAGTAGTAATAGTCAGGGGTTAAAGCAGTATTTT. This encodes CASSNSQGLKQYF.

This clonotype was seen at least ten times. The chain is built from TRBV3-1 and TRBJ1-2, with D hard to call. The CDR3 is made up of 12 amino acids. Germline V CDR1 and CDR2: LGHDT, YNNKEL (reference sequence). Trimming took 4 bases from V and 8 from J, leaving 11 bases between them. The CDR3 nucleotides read TGTGCCAGCAGCCTGTGGGGTGGAGGCTACACCTTC. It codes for CASSLWGGGYTF.

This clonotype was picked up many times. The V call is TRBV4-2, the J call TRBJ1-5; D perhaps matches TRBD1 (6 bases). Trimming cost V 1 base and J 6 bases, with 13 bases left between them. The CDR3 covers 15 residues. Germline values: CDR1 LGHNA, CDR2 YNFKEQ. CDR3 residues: CASSQGTGRGQPQHF. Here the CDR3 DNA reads TGTGCCAGCAGCCAAGGTACAGGGCGGGGTCAGCCCCAGCATTTT.

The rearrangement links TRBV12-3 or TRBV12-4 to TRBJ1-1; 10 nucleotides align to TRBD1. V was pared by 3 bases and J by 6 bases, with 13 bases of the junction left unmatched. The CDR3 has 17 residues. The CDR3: CASSFPGQGTRGAEAFF. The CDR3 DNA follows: TGTGCCAGCAGTTTCCCGGGACAGGGGACCCGTGGCGCTGAAGCTTTCTTT.

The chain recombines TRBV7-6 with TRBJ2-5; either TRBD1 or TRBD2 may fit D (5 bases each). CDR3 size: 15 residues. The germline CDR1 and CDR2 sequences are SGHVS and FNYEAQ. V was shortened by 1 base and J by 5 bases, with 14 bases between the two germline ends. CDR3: CASSLDRGTLETQYF. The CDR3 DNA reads TGTGCCAGCAGCTTAGATCGAGGGACCCTGGAGACCCAGTACTTC.

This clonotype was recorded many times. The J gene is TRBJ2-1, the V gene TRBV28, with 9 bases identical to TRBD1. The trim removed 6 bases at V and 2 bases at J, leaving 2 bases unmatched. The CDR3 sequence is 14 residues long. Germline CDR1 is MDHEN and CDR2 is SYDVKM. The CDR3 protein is CASRGQGAYNEQFF. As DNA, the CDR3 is TGTGCCAGCAGGGGACAGGGAGCCTACAATGAGCAGTTCTTC.

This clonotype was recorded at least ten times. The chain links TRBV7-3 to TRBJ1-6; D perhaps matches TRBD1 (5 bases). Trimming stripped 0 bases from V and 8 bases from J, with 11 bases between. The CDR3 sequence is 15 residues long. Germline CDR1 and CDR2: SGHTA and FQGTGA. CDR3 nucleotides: TGTGCCAGCAGCTTAACGGAGGGGCCCTATTCACCCCTCCACTTT. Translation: CASSLTEGPYSPLHF.

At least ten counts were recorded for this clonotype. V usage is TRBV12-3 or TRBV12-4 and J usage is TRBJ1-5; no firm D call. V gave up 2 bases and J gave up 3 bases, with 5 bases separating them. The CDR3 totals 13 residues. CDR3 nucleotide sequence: TGTGCCAGCAGTTTACTTGCCAATCAGCCCCAGCATTTT. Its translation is CASSLLANQPQHF.

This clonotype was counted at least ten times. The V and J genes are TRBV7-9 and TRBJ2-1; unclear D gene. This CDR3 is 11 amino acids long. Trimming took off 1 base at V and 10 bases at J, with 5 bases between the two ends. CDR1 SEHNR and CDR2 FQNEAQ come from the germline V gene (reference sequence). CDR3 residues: CASSLGPEQFF. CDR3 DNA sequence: TGTGCCAGCAGCTTAGGGCCAGAGCAGTTCTTC.

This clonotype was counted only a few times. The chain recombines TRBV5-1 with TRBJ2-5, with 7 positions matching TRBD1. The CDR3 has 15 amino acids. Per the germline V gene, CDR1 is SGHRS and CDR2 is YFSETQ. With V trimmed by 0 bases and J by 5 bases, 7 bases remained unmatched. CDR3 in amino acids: CASSLGGQRPETQYF. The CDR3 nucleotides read TGCGCCAGCAGCTTGGGGGGACAGAGGCCCGAGACCCAGTACTTC.

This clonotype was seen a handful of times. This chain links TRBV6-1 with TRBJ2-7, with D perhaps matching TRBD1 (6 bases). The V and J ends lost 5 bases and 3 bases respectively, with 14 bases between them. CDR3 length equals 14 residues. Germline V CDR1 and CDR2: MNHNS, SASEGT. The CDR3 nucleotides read TGTGCCAGCAGTTATGGCAGGGGTATCTACGAGCAGTACTTC. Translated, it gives CASSYGRGIYEQYF.

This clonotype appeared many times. The CDR3 loop reads CASSQTRGRNTEAFF. DNA of the CDR3: TGTGCCAGCAGCCAAACGCGGGGGAGGAACACTGAAGCTTTCTTT. The chain carries TRBV7-8 and TRBJ1-1, with D tentatively TRBD1 (5 bases). CDR1 is SGHVS and CDR2 is FQNEAQ in the germline V gene. The CDR3 length is 15 residues. V lost 5 bases and J 1 base, leaving 14 bases between the germline ends.

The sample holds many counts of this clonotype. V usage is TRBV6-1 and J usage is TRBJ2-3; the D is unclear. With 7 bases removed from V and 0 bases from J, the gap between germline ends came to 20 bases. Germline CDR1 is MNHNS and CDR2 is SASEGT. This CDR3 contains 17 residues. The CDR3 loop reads CASTPFAGRLSTDTQYF. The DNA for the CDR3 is TGTGCCAGCACCCCCTTCGCCGGACGGCTTAGCACAGATACGCAGTATTTT.

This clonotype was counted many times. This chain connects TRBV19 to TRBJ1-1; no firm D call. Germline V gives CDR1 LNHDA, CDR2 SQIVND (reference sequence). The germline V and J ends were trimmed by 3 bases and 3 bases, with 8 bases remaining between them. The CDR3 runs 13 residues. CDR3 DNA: TGTGCCAGTAGTATGTCGAGGTACACTGAAGCTTTCTTT. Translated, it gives CASSMSRYTEAFF.